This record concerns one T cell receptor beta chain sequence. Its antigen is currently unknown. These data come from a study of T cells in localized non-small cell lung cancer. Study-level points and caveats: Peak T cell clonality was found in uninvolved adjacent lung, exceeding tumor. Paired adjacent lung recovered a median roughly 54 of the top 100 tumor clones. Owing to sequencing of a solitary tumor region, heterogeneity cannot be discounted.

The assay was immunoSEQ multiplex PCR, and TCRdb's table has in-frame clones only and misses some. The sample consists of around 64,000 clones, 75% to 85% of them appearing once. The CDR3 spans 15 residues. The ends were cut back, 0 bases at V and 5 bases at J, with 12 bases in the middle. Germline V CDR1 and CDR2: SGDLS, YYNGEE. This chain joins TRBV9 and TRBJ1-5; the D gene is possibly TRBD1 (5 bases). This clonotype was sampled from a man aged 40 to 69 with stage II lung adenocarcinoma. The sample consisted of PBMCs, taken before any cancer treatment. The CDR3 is CASSVDLGAHQPQHF. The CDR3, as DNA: TGTGCCAGCAGCGTAGATTTAGGGGCCCATCAGCCCCAGCATTTT.